This TCR beta chain was identified during a study of blood T cell repertoires in COVID-19. Study background: Sample material is recorded as cDNA or gDNA derived from T cells, B-cell-depleted T cells, or PBMCs.

Authors' methods: For nucleated cells, counts were estimated from reference gene primer amplification. Assay used: immunoSEQ multiplex PCR; TCRdb lists only in-frame clones, some missing. That table supplies the V and J calls and clone size; D and trimming were determined from the DNA. The sample includes 150,000 or so clones, around 84% of them seen just once. The sequenced material came from peripheral blood. The TCR originated in a man between 60 and 75 years old with active or convalescent COVID-19.

CDR3 sequence (DNA): TGCGCCAGCAGCGTCTACAGCAATTCACCCCTCCACTTT. Residues: CASSVYSNSPLHF. The rearrangement uses TRBV5-1 and TRBJ1-6, with unresolved D. This CDR3 has 13 residues. The ends were cut back, 4 bases at V and 7 bases at J, with 9 bases in the middle. Germline V gene sequence: CDR1 SGHRS, CDR2 YFSETQ.